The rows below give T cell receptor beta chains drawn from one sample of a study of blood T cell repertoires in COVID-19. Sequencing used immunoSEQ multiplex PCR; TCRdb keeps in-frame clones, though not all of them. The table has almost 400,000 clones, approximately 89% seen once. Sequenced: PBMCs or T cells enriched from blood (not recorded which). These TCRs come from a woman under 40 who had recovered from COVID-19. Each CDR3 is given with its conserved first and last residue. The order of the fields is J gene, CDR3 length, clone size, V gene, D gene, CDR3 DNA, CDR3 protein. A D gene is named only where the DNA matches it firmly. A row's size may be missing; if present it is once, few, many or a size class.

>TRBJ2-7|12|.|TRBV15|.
TGTGCCACCAGCAGTGGGACAAACGAGCAGTACTTC
CATSSGTNEQYF
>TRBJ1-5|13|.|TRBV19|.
TGTGCCAGTAGTCCAACAGGGTCTCAGCCCCAGCATTTT
CASSPTGSQPQHF
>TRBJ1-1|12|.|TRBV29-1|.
TGCAGCGTTGCCCCCGGGGAAGTTGAAGCTTTCTTT
CSVAPGEVEAFF
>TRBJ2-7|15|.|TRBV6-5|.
TGTGCCAGCAGTACCTCCCCCCAAGACAGGTACGAGCAGTACTTC
CASSTSPQDRYEQYF
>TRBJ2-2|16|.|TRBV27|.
TGTGCCAGCACCTTTGGGGCCCACATGAACACCGGGGAGCTGTTTTTT
CASTFGAHMNTGELFF
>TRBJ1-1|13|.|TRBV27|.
TGTGCCAGCAGTTTATTCGGGGGGGCTGAAGCTTTCTTT
CASSLFGGAEAFF
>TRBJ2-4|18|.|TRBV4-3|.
TGCGCCAGCAGCCAAGATGGGAGGACCTCCTATTTCAAAAACATTCAGTACTTC
CASSQDGRTSYFKNIQYF
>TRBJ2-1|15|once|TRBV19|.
TGTGCCAGTAGTATGGGCCCCAGCTCCTACAATGAGCAGTTCTTC
CASSMGPSSYNEQFF
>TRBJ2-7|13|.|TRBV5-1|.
TGCGCCAGCAGCTTTACAGACCCCTACGAGCAGTACTTC
CASSFTDPYEQYF
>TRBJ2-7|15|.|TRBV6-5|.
TGTGCCAGCAGGCCTCGACAGGTTCACTCCTACGAGCAGTACTTC
CASRPRQVHSYEQYF
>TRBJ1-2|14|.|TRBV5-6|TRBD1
TGTGCCAGCAGCTCGGGGACAGGCGCCTATGGCTACACCTTC
CASSSGTGAYGYTF
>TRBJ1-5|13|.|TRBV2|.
TGTGCCAGCAGGGCGGGCCTCAATCAGCCCCAGCATTTT
CASRAGLNQPQHF
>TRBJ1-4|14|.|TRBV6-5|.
TGTGCCAGCAGTCGGACAGCAACTAATGAAAAACTGTTTTTT
CASSRTATNEKLFF
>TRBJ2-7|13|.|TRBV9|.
TGTGCCAGCAGCGTAGATCCTCTTAGCGAGCAGTACTTC
CASSVDPLSEQYF
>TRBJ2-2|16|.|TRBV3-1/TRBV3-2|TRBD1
TGTGCCAGCAGCCAACTGTCAGGGGGCAGAACCGGGGAGCTGTTTTTT
CASSQLSGGRTGELFF
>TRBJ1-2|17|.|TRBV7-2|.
TGTGCCAGCAGCTTAGCCCCCCCTCGACCCAGCGGGGACGGCTACACCTTC
CASSLAPPRPSGDGYTF
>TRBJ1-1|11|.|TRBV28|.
TGTGCCAGCAGTCCCATCACTGAAGCTTTCTTT
CASSPITEAFF
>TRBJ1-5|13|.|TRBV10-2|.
TGCGCCAGCAGTGAGTACACAAATCAGCCCCAGCATTTT
CASSEYTNQPQHF
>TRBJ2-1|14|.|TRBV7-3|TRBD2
TGTGCCAGCAGGTCTAGCGGGGGGGTCAATGAGCAGTTCTTC
CASRSSGGVNEQFF
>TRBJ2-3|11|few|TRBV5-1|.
TGCGCCAGCAGCTTGGCCAATACGCAGTATTTT
CASSLANTQYF
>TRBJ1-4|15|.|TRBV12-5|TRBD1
TGTGCTAGTGGTTTGGCCTGGGACAGTAATGAAAAACTGTTTTTT
CASGLAWDSNEKLFF
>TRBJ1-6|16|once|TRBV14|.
TGTGCCAGCAGCCAAGCCCGAAGAGGTAGAAATTCACCCCTCCACTTT
CASSQARRGRNSPLHF
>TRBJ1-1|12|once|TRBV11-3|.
TGTGCCAGCAGCTTAGGGCATAATGAAGCTTTCTTT
CASSLGHNEAFF
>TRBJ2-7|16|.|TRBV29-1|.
TGCAGCGTTGAAGATGCGGTCATCGCGGGCTCCTACGAGCAGTACTTC
CSVEDAVIAGSYEQYF
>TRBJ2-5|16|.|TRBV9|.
TGTGCCAGCAGCGTAGGAAGTACGGGGAGACAAGAGACCCAGTACTTC
CASSVGSTGRQETQYF
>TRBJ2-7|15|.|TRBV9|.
TGTGCCAGCAGCGTAGGAGGCAGCCCCTCCTACGAGCAGTACTTC
CASSVGGSPSYEQYF
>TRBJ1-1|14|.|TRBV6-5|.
TGTGCCAGCAGTCCAGACAGGTTTGGGTTTAGTGCTTTCTTT
CASSPDRFGFSAFF
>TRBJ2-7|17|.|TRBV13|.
TGTGCCAGCAGTTTTCTAGGAGTCTCGTCTACTTCCTACGAGCAGTACTTC
CASSFLGVSSTSYEQYF
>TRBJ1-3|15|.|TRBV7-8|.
TGTGCCAGCAGTTACTCCGGGATCTCTGGAAACACCATATATTTT
CASSYSGISGNTIYF
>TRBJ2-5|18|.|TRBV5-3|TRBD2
TGTGCCAGAAGCGGAGCGGTCTATAGCGGGAGGCACGAAGAGACCCAGTACTTC
CARSGAVYSGRHEETQYF
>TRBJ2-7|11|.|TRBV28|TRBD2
TGTGCCAGCACGCAGCGGGGGGAGCAGTACTTC
CASTQRGEQYF
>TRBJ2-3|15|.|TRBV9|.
TGTGCCAGCAGCGTAGGGCGGGAATGGACAGATACGCAGTATTTT
CASSVGREWTDTQYF
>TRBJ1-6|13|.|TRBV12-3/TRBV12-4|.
TGTGCCAGCACCCGGGATTATAATTCACCCCTCCACTTT
CASTRDYNSPLHF
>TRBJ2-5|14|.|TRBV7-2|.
TGTGCCAGCAGCTTCGGAGGTGTCCAAGAGACCCAGTACTTC
CASSFGGVQETQYF
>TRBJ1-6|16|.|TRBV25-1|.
TGTGCCAGCAGTGTTAAGACAAGCTCCTATAATTCACCCCTCCACTTT
CASSVKTSSYNSPLHF
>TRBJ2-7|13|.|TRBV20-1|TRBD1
TGCAGTGCTAGTTTACAGGGGTCCTACGAGCAGTACTTC
CSASLQGSYEQYF
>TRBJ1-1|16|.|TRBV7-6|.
TGTGCCAGCAGCCGACTCACTACGGGAGCCAACACTGAAGCTTTCTTT
CASSRLTTGANTEAFF
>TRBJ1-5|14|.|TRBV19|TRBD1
TGTGCCAGTAGGGGGACAGGGGGGGACCAGCCCCAGCATTTT
CASRGTGGDQPQHF
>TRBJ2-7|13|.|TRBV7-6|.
TGTGCCAGCGCCCAGGCGAGACCCTACGAGCAGTACTTC
CASAQARPYEQYF
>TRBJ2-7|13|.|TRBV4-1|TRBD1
TGCGCCAGCAGCCAAGACCCAGGGGGCGAGCAGTACTTC
CASSQDPGGEQYF
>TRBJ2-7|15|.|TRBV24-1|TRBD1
TGTGCCACCAGTGATCCCGGGACAGGGGTCCACGAGCAGTACTTC
CATSDPGTGVHEQYF
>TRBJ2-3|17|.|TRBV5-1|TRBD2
TGCGCCAGCAGCTTGGCAGGGACTAGCGGGAGTATAGATACGCAGTATTTT
CASSLAGTSGSIDTQYF
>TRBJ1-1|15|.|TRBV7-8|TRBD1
TGTGCCAGCAGCTCGAGGACAGGCGGATGGACTGAAGCTTTCTTT
CASSSRTGGWTEAFF
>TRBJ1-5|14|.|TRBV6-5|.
TGTGCCAGCAGCCGCACAGGGCCCCGTCAGCCCCAGCATTTT
CASSRTGPRQPQHF
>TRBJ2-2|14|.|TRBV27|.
TGTGCCAGCAGCTGGACAGCCTCCACCGGGGAGCTGTTTTTT
CASSWTASTGELFF
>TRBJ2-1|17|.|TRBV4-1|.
TGCGCCAGCAGCCAAGAGGCTTTTAGGCCAGGGTCGAATGAGCAGTTCTTC
CASSQEAFRPGSNEQFF
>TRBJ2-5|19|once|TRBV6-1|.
TGTGCCAGCAGAGAAAGCTTCATGGGGGGGGGCTTATCTCTGGAGACCCAGTACTTC
CASRESFMGGGLSLETQYF
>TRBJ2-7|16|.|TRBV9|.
TGTGCCAGCAGCGTAGTTCACGTACTCCCCATTTGGGAGCAGTACTTC
CASSVVHVLPIWEQYF
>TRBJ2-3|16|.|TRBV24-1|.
TGTGCCACCAGTGATTGGAACAGGGTAAGGGAAGATACGCAGTATTTT
CATSDWNRVREDTQYF
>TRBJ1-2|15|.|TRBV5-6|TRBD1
TGTGCCAGCAGCTACACACAGGGGGCGAACTATGGCTACACCTTC
CASSYTQGANYGYTF
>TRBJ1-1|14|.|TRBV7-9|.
TGTGCCGGAAACATGGCCGAGGGCAACACTGAAGCTTTCTTT
CAGNMAEGNTEAFF
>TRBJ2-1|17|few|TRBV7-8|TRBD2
TGTGCCAGCAGCTTCTTACCTAGCGGGAGCTCCTACAATGAGCAGTTCTTC
CASSFLPSGSSYNEQFF
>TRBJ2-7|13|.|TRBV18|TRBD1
TGTGCCAGCTCTCCCGGACAGGCTGGCGAGCAGTACTTC
CASSPGQAGEQYF
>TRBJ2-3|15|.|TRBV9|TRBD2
TGTGCCAGCAGCGTAGTAGCGGGGGGGAGGGATACGCAGTATTTT
CASSVVAGGRDTQYF
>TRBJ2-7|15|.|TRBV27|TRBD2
TGTGCCACCGGGCTAGCGGGAGGGCCACCCTACGAGCAGTACTTC
CATGLAGGPPYEQYF
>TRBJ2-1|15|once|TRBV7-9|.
TGTGCCAGCAGCCCGGGGTTAGTCTCCTACAATGAGCAGTTCTTC
CASSPGLVSYNEQFF
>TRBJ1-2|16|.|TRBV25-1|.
TGTGCCAGCAGTGAATATCAGGGAGGGTTTGACTATGGCTACACCTTC
CASSEYQGGFDYGYTF
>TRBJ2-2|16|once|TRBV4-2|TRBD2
TGTGCCAGCAGCGCTCTAGCGGGGGGTAGGACCGGGGAGCTGTTTTTT
CASSALAGGRTGELFF
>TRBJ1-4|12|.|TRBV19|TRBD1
TGTGCCAGTAGTCTACGGACAGGGAAACTGTTTTTT
CASSLRTGKLFF